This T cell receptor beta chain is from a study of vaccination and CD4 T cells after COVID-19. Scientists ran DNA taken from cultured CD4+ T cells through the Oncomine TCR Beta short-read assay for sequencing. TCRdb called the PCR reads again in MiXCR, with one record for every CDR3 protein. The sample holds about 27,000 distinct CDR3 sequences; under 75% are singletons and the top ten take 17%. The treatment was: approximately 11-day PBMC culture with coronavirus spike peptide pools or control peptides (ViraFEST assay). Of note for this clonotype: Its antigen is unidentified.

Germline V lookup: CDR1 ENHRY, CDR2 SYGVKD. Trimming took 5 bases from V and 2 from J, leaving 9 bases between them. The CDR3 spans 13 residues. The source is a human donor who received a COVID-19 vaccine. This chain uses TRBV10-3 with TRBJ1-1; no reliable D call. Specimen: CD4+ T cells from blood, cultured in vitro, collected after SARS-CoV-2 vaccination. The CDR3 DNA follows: TGTGCCATCAGTAACGACGGCAACACTGAAGCTTTCTTT. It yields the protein CAISNDGNTEAFF.